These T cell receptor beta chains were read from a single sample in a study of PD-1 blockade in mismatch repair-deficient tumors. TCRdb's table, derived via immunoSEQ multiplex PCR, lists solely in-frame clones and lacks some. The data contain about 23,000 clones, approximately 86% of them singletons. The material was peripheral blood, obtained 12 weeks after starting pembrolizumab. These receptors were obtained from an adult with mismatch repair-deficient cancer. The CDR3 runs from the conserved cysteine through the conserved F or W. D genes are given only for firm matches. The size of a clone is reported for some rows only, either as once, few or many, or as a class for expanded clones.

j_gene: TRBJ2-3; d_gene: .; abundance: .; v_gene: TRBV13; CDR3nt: TGTGCCAGCAGCCCGGAGAGATCGGATACGCAGTATTTT; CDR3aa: CASSPERSDTQYF
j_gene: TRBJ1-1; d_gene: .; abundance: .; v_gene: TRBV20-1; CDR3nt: TGCAGAGGTTACCCAGGGATTGAAGCTTTCTTT; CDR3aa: CRGYPGIEAFF
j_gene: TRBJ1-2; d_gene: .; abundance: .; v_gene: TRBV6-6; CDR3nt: TGTGCCAGCAGATCACTACAGTCCCTCTATGGCTACACCTTC; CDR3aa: CASRSLQSLYGYTF
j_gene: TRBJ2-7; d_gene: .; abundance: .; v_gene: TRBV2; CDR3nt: TGTGCCAGCAACAGTCGACAGGGAGGGTTATACGAGCAGTACTTC; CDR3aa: CASNSRQGGLYEQYF
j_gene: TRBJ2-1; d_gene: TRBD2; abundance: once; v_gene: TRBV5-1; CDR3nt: TGCGCCAGCAGCTTGGAGGTCAGAACTTTAGCGGGACCTTACTACAATGAGCAGTTCTTC; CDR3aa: CASSLEVRTLAGPYYNEQFF
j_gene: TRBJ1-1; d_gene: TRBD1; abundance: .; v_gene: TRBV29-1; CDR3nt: TGCAGCGTTATGACAGGGGGCGTCACTGAAGCTTTCTTT; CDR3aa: CSVMTGGVTEAFF
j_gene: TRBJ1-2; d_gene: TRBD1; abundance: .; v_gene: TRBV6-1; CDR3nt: TGTGCCAGCAGTGAAATGGTACAGGGGGATGGCTACACCTTC; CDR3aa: CASSEMVQGDGYTF
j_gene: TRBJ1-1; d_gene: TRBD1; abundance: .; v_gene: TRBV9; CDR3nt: TGTGCCAGCAGCGCCCCCGGGACAGGGTGGAGTGAAGCTTTCTTT; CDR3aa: CASSAPGTGWSEAFF
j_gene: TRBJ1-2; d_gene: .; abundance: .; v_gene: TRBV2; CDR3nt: TGTGCCAGCAGTGAAGGCGCCTATGGCTACACCTTC; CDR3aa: CASSEGAYGYTF
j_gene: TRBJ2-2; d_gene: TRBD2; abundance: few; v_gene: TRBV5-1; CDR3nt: TGCGCCAGCAGCCTATGGACTAGCGGGAGAACCGGGGAGCTGTTTTTT; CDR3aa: CASSLWTSGRTGELFF
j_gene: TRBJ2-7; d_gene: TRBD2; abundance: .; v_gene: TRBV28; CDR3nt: TGTGCCAGCAGTTTATGGGCGGGAGGGCCCTACGAGCAGTACTTC; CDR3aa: CASSLWAGGPYEQYF